What follows are 9 T cell receptor beta chains derived from one specimen sequenced in a study of T cells in Graves' hyperthyroidism and ophthalmopathy. RNA transcripts yielded amplified TCR beta CDR3 regions. Primed by the HTBI set, a first-round RT-PCR was run on the TCR CDR3. TCRdb independently ran MiXCR on the multiplex PCR reads; one entry per CDR3 protein. The table has about 330,000 distinct CDR3 sequences, approximately 14% seen once. The sample consisted of blood. These receptors all stem from a woman aged 40 to 55 with Graves' ophthalmopathy.

This clonotype was recorded many times. The chain links TRBV19 to TRBJ1-1; D call uncertain. Looked up from germline, CDR1 is LNHDA and CDR2 is SQIVND (reference sequence). This CDR3 spans 12 amino acids. Trimming stripped 6 bases from V and 3 bases from J, with 8 bases between. The CDR3 nucleotides are TGTGCCAGTAGGGACGGTGACACTGAAGCTTTCTTT. Protein sequence: CASRDGDTEAFF.

The chain couples TRBV9 to TRBJ1-4; D not certain. Trimming stripped 2 bases from V and 2 bases from J, with 10 bases between. This CDR3 comprises 15 residues. CDR1 and CDR2 from the germline V gene are SGDLS and YYNGEE. The chain's CDR3 is CASSVSPQTNEKLFF. CDR3 coding DNA: TGTGCCAGCAGCGTTTCACCGCAGACTAATGAAAAACTGTTTTTT.

This rearrangement joins TRBV7-6 to TRBJ2-7; TRBD1 might be the D (7 bases). The CDR3 runs 13 residues. Germline-derived CDR1 and CDR2 are SGHVS and FNYEAQ. The germline V and J ends were trimmed by 2 bases and 5 bases, with 10 bases remaining between them. The CDR3 region has the DNA TGTGCCAGCAGCTTATCCAGGGGGGACGAGCAGTACTTC. As protein: CASSLSRGDEQYF.

This clonotype was recorded at least ten times. The chain employs TRBV6-5 and TRBJ2-1, with 7 bases lining up with TRBD2. Looked up from germline, CDR1 is MNHEY and CDR2 is SVGAGI. J lost 5 bases, V lost 0 bases, and 13 bases had no gene match. CDR3 length equals 18 residues. The CDR3 DNA reads as TGTGCCAGCAGTTACTCGTGGGGTAGGCTAGCGGTTAACAATGAGCAGTTCTTC. Its translation: CASSYSWGRLAVNNEQFF.

This clonotype was counted at least ten times. The chain joins TRBV5-5 to TRBJ1-1; D unresolved. CDR1 and CDR2 from the germline V gene are SGHKS and YYEKEE (reference sequence). V lost 0 bases, J lost 2 bases, and 5 bases lay in between. This CDR3 has 13 amino acids. In DNA form, the CDR3 reads TGTGCCAGCAGCTTGGAAGCCAACACTGAAGCTTTCTTT. Its translation: CASSLEANTEAFF.

This clonotype was detected many times. The gene calls are TRBV5-6 and TRBJ2-2; 9 nucleotides agree with TRBD1. V gave up 0 bases and J gave up 4 bases; unmatched junction bases: 4. Per germline, CDR1 SGHDT and CDR2 YYEEEE. The CDR3 extends over 16 amino acids. The chain's CDR3 is CASSLDRGRVTGELFF. CDR3 nucleotide sequence: TGTGCCAGCAGCTTGGACAGGGGGCGGGTCACCGGGGAGCTGTTTTTT.

This clonotype occurred many times. The genes are TRBV20-1 and TRBJ1-2; no definite D call. CDR3 length equals 12 residues. The germline gives CDR1 DFQATT, CDR2 SNEGSKA (reference sequence). The V and J ends lost 5 bases and 8 bases respectively, with 15 bases between them. The CDR3 here is CSAGGGSGGYTF. The CDR3 bases are TGCAGTGCTGGCGGCGGCTCGGGGGGCTACACCTTC.

The rearrangement uses TRBV7-2 and TRBJ1-4; D is ambiguous. The V gene's germline CDR1 is SGHTA and CDR2 FQGNSA. The length of the CDR3 is 13 residues. The V and J ends lost 5 bases and 7 bases respectively, with 11 bases between them. This CDR3 reads CASSPWGFEKLFF. CDR3 sequence (DNA): TGTGCCAGCAGCCCATGGGGTTTTGAAAAACTGTTTTTT.

DNA of the CDR3: TGCAGTGCCGACAGGGTACGAGAGACCCAGTACTTC. This gives the protein CSADRVRETQYF. The V call is TRBV20-1, the J call TRBJ2-5; 7 positions agree with TRBD1. Germline assignment: CDR1 DFQATT and CDR2 SNEGSKA (reference sequence). V gave up 6 bases and J gave up 4 bases; unmatched junction bases: 5. This CDR3 is 12 amino acids long.